This T cell receptor (beta chain) was documented in a study of vaccination and CD4 T cells after COVID-19. Study in general: Convalescent persons amounted to six males plus four females, two of whom were Hispanic.

Treatment reported: roughly ten-day PBMC culture with coronavirus spike peptide pools or control peptides (ViraFEST assay). Remarks on this clonotype: Its antigen is currently unknown.

The Oncomine TCR Beta short-read assay sequenced DNA from cultured CD4+ T cells. Extraction of genomic DNA was performed on cultured CD4+ T cells. One entry per CDR3 protein, called by TCRdb with MiXCR from the PCR reads. The table has 20,000 to 25,000 distinct CDR3 sequences, around 48% seen once. This CDR3 comprises 16 residues. Germline loops: CDR1 SGDLS, CDR2 YYNGEE. V lost 1 base to trimming and J lost 1 base, with 14 bases between them. The receptor comes from a human donor who had recovered from COVID-19. Sample: CD4+ T cells from blood, cultured in vitro. This sequence joins TRBV9 and TRBJ1-2; D may be TRBD1 (5 bases). The CDR3 here is CASSVRVEGRNYGYTF. The CDR3 nucleotides are TGTGCCAGCAGCGTACGGGTAGAGGGACGTAACTATGGCTACACCTTC.